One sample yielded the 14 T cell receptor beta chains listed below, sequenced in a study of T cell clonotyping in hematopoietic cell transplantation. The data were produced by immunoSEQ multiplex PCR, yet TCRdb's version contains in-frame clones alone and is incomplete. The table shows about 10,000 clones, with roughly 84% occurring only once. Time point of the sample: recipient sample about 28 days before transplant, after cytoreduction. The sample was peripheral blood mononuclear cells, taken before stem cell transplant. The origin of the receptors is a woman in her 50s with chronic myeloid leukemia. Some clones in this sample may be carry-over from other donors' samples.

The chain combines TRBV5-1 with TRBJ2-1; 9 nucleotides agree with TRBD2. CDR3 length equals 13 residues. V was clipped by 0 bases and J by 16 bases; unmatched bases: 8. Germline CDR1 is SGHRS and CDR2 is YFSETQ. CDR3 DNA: TGCGCCAGCAGCTTGGCCATGCGGGAGGGCCTCTTCTTC. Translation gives CASSLAMREGLFF.

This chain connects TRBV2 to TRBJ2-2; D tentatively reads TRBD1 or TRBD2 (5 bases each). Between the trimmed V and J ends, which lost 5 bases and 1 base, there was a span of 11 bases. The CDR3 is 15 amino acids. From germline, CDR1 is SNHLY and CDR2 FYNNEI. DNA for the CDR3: TGTGCCAGCAGTTCGGGACGGAGGAACACCGGGGAGCTGTTTTTT. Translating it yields CASSSGRRNTGELFF.

CDR3 coding DNA: TGTGCCAGCACAGAAAGACTAGCGGGATCCAATGAGCAGTTCTTC. Its protein product is CASTERLAGSNEQFF. The rearrangement links TRBV6-1 to TRBJ2-1, with 11 positions matching TRBD2. In germline, CDR1 is MNHNS, CDR2 SASEGT. With 7 bases clipped from V and 6 bases from J, the junction kept 8 bases outside the gene matches. The CDR3 spans 15 residues.

The CDR3 sequence is CASSESQVGREQYF. CDR3 nucleotide sequence: TGTGCCAGCAGTGAAAGTCAGGTAGGCAGAGAGCAGTACTTC. V is TRBV2 and J is TRBJ2-7; D is unclear. The CDR3 consists of 14 residues. Germline CDR1 is SNHLY and CDR2 is FYNNEI. V was shortened by 2 bases and J by 7 bases, with 15 bases between the two germline ends.

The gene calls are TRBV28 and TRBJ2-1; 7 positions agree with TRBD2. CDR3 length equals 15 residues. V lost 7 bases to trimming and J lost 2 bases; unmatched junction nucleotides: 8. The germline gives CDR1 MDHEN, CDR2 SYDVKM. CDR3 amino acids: CASIKNLAAYNEQFF. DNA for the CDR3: TGTGCCAGCATCAAAAATCTAGCGGCCTACAATGAGCAGTTCTTC. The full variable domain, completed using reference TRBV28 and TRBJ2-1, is DVKVTQSSRYLVKRTGEKVFLECVQDMDHENMFWYRQDPGLGLRLIYFSYDVKMKEKGDIPEGYSVSREKKERFSLILESASTNQTSMYLCASIKNLAAYNEQFFGPGTRLTVL.

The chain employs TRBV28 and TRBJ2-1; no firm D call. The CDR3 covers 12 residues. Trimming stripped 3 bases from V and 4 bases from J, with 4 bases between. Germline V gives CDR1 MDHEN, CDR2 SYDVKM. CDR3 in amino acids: CASSFPYNEQFF. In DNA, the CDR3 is TGTGCCAGCAGTTTCCCTTACAATGAGCAGTTCTTC. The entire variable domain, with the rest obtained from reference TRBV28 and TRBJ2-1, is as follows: DVKVTQSSRYLVKRTGEKVFLECVQDMDHENMFWYRQDPGLGLRLIYFSYDVKMKEKGDIPEGYSVSREKKERFSLILESASTNQTSMYLCASSFPYNEQFFGPGTRLTVL.

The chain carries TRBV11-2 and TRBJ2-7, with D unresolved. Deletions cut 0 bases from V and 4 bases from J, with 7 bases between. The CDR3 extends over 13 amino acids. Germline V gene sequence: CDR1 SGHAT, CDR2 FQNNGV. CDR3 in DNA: TGTGCCAGCAGCTTAGAAAGGGTTTACGAGCAGTACTTC. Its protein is CASSLERVYEQYF.

DNA for the CDR3: TGTGCCAGCAGTGCTAGCGGGAGGGCGAACACCGGGGAGCTGTTTTTT. It encodes CASSASGRANTGELFF. This chain connects TRBV28 to TRBJ2-2; 12 positions agree with TRBD2. After removal of 5 bases from V and 0 bases from J, the junction contained 1 base not matched to a gene. The CDR3 is 16 residues long. CDR1 and CDR2 from the germline V gene are MDHEN and SYDVKM.

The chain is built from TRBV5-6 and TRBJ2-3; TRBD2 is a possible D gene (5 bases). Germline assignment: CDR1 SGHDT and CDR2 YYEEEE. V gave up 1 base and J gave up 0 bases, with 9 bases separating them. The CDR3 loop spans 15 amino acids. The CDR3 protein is CASSLYASSTDTQYF. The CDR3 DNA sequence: TGTGCCAGCAGCTTGTACGCTAGCAGCACAGATACGCAGTATTTT.

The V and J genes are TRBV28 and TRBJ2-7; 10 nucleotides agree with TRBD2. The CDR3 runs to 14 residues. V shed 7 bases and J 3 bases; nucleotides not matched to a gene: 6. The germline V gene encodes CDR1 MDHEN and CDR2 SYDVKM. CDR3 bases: TGTGCCAGCACACCTAGCGGGAGTGTCTACGAGCAGTACTTC. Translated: CASTPSGSVYEQYF.

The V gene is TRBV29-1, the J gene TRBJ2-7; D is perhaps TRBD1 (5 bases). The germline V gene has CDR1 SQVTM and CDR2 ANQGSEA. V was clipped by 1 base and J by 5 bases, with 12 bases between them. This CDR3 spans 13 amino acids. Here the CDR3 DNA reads TGCAGCGTTGAAGGTCTAATCAGGGACGAGCAGTACTTC. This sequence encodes CSVEGLIRDEQYF.

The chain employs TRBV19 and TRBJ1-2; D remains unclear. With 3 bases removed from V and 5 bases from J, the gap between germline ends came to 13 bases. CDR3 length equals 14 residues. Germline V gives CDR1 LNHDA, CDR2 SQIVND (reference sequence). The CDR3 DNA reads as TGTGCCAGTAGTATTGGGGATATTATGTATGGCTACACCTTC. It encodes CASSIGDIMYGYTF. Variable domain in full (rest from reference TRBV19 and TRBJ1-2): DGGITQSPKYLFRKEGQNVTLSCEQNLNHDAMYWYRQDPGQGLRLIYYSQIVNDFQKGDIAEGYSVSREKKESFPLTVTSAQKNPTAFYLCASSIGDIMYGYTFGSGTRLTVV.

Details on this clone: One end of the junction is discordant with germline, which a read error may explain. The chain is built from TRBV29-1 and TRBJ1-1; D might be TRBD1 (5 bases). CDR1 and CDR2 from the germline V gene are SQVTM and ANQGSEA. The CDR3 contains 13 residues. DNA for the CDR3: TGCAGCGTAGCAGCACAGGCTAACACTGAAGCTTCCTTT. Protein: CSVAAQANTEASF.

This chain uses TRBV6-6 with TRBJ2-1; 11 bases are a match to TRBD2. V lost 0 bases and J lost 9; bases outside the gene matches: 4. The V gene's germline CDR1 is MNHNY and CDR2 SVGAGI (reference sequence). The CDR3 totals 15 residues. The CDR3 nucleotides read TGTGCCAGCAGTTACTCGATACTAGCGGGAGCTGAGCAGTTCTTC. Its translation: CASSYSILAGAEQFF.